The 12 T cell receptor beta chains given below trace back to one sample, sequenced in a study of cytomegalovirus exposure and HLA in healthy donors. Both 60 Vbeta primers and 13 Jbeta primers went into the PCR. TCRdb keeps only in-frame clones here, not all; method: immunoSEQ multiplex PCR. The sample lists about 140,000 clones, roughly 70% occurring once. Sequencing was performed on PBMCs. The receptors derive from a man aged 35 to 55 in good health and CMV-seronegative.

This chain uses TRBV6-6 with TRBJ2-7; 11 bases fit TRBD1. Per the germline V gene, CDR1 is MNHNY and CDR2 is SVGAGI (reference sequence). The V segment lost 2 bases and the J segment 5 bases; nucleotides outside the gene matches: 8. The length of the CDR3 is 16 residues. CDR3 sequence: CASSYALDRGPNEQYF. DNA for the CDR3: TGTGCCAGCAGTTACGCACTGGACAGGGGGCCTAACGAGCAGTACTTC.

The chain carries TRBV27 and TRBJ2-2; 11 bases match TRBD2. The CDR3 is 16 amino acids. The V segment lost 5 bases and the J segment 5 bases; nucleotides outside the gene matches: 7. Germline V gene lookup returns CDR1 MNHEY and CDR2 SMNVEV (reference sequence). CDR3 sequence reads: CASSPIAGGSTGELFF. CDR3 DNA sequence: TGTGCCAGCAGTCCCATAGCGGGGGGGTCTACCGGGGAGCTGTTTTTT.

This clone is a singleton in its sample. The CDR3 sequence is CASSGGRDTQYF. As DNA, the CDR3 is TGTGCCAGCTCGGGCGGGAGAGATACGCAGTATTTT. This chain joins TRBV7-9 and TRBJ2-3; the match to TRBD2 covers 7 bases. CDR3 length equals 12 residues. Germline lookup yields CDR1 SEHNR and CDR2 FQNEAQ (reference sequence). V trimming: 8 bases; J trimming: 5 bases; junction bases outside the gene matches: 4.

The gene calls are TRBV5-4 and TRBJ2-5, with a weak D call TRBD2 (6 bases). Trimming took off 0 bases at V and 1 base at J, with 10 bases between the two ends. Germline loops: CDR1 SGHNT, CDR2 YYREEE (reference sequence). The CDR3 is 15 amino acids. The chain's CDR3 is CASSLEEGTQETQYF. In DNA, the CDR3 is TGTGCCAGCAGCTTGGAGGAGGGCACCCAAGAGACCCAGTACTTC. Full variable domain (missing parts from reference TRBV5-4 and TRBJ2-5): ETGVTQSPTHLIKTRGQQVTLRCSSQSGHNTVSWYQQALGQGPQFIFQYYREEENGRGNFPPRFSGLQFPNYSSELNVNALELDDSALYLCASSLEEGTQETQYFGPGTRLLVL.

This clone was detected once. The J gene is TRBJ2-6, the V gene TRBV10-3; 8 bases are shared with TRBD2. This CDR3 has 16 residues. V trimming: 2 bases; J trimming: 4 bases; junction bases outside the gene matches: 4. In germline, CDR1 is ENHRY, CDR2 SYGVKD. The CDR3 is CAISERRGAGANVLTF. As DNA, the CDR3 is TGTGCCATCAGTGAGAGGCGGGGGGCCGGGGCCAACGTCCTGACTTTC.

This chain joins TRBV11-3 and TRBJ2-1, with D perhaps matching TRBD1 (6 bases). Trimming cost V 5 bases and J 5 bases, with 16 bases left between them. Germline V CDR1 and CDR2: SGHNT, YENEEA. CDR3 length: 15 residues. As DNA, the CDR3 is TGTGCCAGCAGCCCAACCGGGACAATGGACAATGAGCAGTTCTTC. It encodes CASSPTGTMDNEQFF. Full variable domain (outside the CDR3, taken from reference TRBV11-3 and TRBJ2-1): EAGVVQSPRYKIIEKKQPVAFWCNPISGHNTLYWYLQNLGQGPELLIRYENEEAVDDSQLPKDRFSAERLKGVDSTLKIQPAELGDSAVYLCASSPTGTMDNEQFFGPGTRLTVL.

The genes are TRBV5-6 and TRBJ1-1, with 8 positions matching TRBD1. V shed 4 bases and J 0 bases; nucleotides not matched to a gene: 5. The germline gives CDR1 SGHDT, CDR2 YYEEEE. The CDR3 extends over 15 amino acids. The CDR3 region has the DNA TGTGCCAGCAGCCTGGACAGGGCCTTGAACACTGAAGCTTTCTTT. Protein: CASSLDRALNTEAFF.

The chain links TRBV29-1 to TRBJ2-7, with D perhaps TRBD2 (5 bases). V lost 6 bases, J lost 3 bases, and 15 bases lay in between. The CDR3 sequence is 13 residues long. The germline CDR1 and CDR2 sequences are SQVTM and ANQGSEA. CDR3 residues: CSVRRASGYEQYF. CDR3 DNA: TGCAGCGTCCGGCGGGCCTCAGGCTACGAGCAGTACTTC.

The chain combines TRBV30 with TRBJ1-4; 8 bases line up with TRBD1. V lost 3 bases to trimming and J lost 14 bases; unmatched junction nucleotides: 8. Germline loops: CDR1 GTSNPN, CDR2 SVGIG (reference sequence). This CDR3 has 12 amino acids. The CDR3 sequence: CAWSDRGQGLFF. The CDR3 DNA is TGTGCCTGGAGCGATAGAGGACAGGGTCTGTTTTTT.

The chain links TRBV5-1 to TRBJ2-3; 10 positions match TRBD2. J gave up 4 bases and V 0 bases, and 8 bases lay outside the gene matches. CDR3 length: 17 residues. Germline CDR1 is SGHRS and CDR2 is YFSETQ. CDR3 bases: TGCGCCAGCAGCTTGGTGGCTAGCGGGAGTGGATCAGATACGCAGTATTTT. Protein product: CASSLVASGSGSDTQYF.

This clone showed up many times. This chain uses TRBV7-9 with TRBJ2-7, with 7 bases lining up with TRBD2. CDR3 length: 14 amino acids. Germline V gene data show CDR1 as SEHNR and CDR2 as FQNEAQ (reference sequence). Germline trimming cut 4 bases from V and 4 bases from J; bases unmatched to any gene: 7. CDR3 DNA sequence: TGTGCCAGCAGCTGGGCCGGACTAGTGTACGAGCAGTACTTC. This codes for CASSWAGLVYEQYF.

V is TRBV7-9 and J is TRBJ1-2, with 9 bases that match TRBD1. Germline-derived CDR1 and CDR2 are SEHNR and FQNEAQ (reference sequence). The CDR3 runs 16 residues. Unmatched junction bases numbered 13, after V lost 5 bases and J lost 6 bases. The DNA for the CDR3 is TGTGCCAGCAGCAACCCGGACAGGGGAGTTAAGGATGGCTACACCTTC. It is translated as CASSNPDRGVKDGYTF.